This TCR beta chain is from a study of PD-L1 blockade in urothelial cancer. As to time point: pretreatment peripheral blood. Clones were read by immunoSEQ multiplex PCR, and TCRdb kept only the in-frame ones, dropping some. The sample has 32,000 or so clones, nearly 85% seen once. CDR1 is SGHRS, CDR2 YFSETQ, per germline. Trimming shortened V by 0 bases and J by 1 base, and 8 bases separated the two germline ends. The CDR3 sequence is 15 residues long. The V and J genes are TRBV5-1 and TRBJ2-1; tentatively, D is TRBD2 (5 bases). The clonotype originates from a man aged 55 to 69 with urothelial cancer. The sample here was PBMCs, taken around atezolizumab (anti-PD-L1) treatment. CDR3 sequence (DNA): TGCGCCAGCAGCTTGGAAGGCGGGTCCTACAATGAGCAGTTCTTC. This sequence encodes CASSLEGGSYNEQFF.